The TCR beta chain described here comes from a study of technical replicates of blood from a handful of donors. Clones were read by immunoSEQ multiplex PCR, and TCRdb kept only the in-frame ones, dropping some. The sample contains 13,000 to 15,000 clones, over 80% of which appear only once. V lost 11 bases and J lost 5; bases outside the gene matches: 3. The CDR3 contains 11 residues. CDR1 is MNHNS, CDR2 SASEGT, per germline. The source is a human donor in good health. Sequenced input: PBMCs. The V and J genes are TRBV6-1 and TRBJ1-1; 9 positions agree with TRBD1. CDR3 coding DNA: TGTGCCGCACAGGGGGCTACTGAAGCTTTCTTT. This gives the protein CAAQGATEAFF.